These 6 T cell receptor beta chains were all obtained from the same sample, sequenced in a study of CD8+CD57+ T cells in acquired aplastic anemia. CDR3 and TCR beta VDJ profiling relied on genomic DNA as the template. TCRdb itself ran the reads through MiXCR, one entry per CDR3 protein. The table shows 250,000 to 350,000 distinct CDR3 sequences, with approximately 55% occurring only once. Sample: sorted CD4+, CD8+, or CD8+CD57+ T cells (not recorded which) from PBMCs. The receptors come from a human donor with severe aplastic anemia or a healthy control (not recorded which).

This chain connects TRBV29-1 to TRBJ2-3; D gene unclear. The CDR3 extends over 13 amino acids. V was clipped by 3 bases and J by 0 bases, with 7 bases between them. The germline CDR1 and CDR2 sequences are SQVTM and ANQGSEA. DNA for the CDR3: TGCAGCGTTGACCCCAAAAGCACAGATACGCAGTATTTT. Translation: CSVDPKSTDTQYF.

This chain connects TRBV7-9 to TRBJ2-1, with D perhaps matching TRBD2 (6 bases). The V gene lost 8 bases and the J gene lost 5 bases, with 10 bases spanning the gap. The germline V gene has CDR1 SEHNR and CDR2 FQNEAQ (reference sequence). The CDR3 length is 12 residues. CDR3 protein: CASRRENNEQFF. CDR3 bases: TGTGCCAGCCGGCGGGAAAACAATGAGCAGTTCTTC.

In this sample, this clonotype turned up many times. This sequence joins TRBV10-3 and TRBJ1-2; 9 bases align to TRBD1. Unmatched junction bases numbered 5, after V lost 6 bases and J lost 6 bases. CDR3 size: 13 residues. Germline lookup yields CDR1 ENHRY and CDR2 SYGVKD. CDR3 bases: TGTGCCATCAGCCGGACAGGGGAGGATGGCTACACCTTC. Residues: CAISRTGEDGYTF.

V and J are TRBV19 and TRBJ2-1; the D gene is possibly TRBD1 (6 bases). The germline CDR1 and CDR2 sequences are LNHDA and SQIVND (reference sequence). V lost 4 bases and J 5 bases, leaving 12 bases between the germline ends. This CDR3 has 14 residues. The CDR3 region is CASSKENRDNEQFF. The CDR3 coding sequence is TGTGCCAGTAGTAAGGAGAACAGGGACAATGAGCAGTTCTTC.

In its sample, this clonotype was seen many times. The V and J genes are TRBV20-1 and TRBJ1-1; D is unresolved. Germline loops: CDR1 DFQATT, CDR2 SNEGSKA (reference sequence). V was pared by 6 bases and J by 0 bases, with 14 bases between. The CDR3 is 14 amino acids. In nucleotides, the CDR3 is TGCAGTGCACCAAAACCCGGCCTGAACACTGAAGCTTTCTTT. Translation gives CSAPKPGLNTEAFF.

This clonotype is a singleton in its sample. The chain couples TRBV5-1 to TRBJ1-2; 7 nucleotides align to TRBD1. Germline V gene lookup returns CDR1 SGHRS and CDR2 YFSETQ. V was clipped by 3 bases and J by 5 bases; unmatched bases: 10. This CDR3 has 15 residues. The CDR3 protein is CASSSRRGQPYGYTF. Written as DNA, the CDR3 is TGCGCCAGCAGCTCCAGAAGGGGACAGCCATATGGCTACACCTTC. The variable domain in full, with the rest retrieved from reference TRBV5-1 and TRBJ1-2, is KAGVTQTPRYLIKTRGQQVTLSCSPISGHRSVSWYQQTPGQGLQFLFEYFSETQRNKGNFPGRFSGRQFSNSRSEMNVSTLELGDSALYLCASSSRRGQPYGYTFGSGTRLTVV.